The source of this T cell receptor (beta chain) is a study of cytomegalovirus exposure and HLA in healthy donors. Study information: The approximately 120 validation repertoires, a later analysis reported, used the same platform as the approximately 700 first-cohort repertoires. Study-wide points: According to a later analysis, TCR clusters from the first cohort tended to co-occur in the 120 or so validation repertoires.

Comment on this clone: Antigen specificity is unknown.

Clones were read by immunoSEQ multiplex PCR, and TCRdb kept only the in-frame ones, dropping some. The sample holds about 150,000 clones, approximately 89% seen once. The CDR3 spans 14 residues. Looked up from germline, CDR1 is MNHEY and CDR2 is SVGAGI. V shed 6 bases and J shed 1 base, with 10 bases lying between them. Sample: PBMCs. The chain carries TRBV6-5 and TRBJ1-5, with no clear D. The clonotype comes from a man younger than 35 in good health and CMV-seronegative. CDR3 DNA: TGTGCCAGCAGGGAGGGATTAAGCAATCAGCCCCAGCATTTT. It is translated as CASREGLSNQPQHF.